Included here is one T cell receptor beta chain sequence, with context. Its antigen is still unknown. TCRdb's table, derived via immunoSEQ multiplex PCR, lists solely in-frame clones and lacks some. The data contain over 2 million clones, 85% to 95% of them singletons. The data were obtained in a study of shared clonotypes between healthy human individuals. Study conclusions and caveats: The genetic and exposure-history diversity represented was limited by few donors.

What was sequenced was naive CD4+ T cells from PBMCs. Subset noted: CD45RA+ positively selected. The TCR originated in a young man in good health. Some clones in this sample may be carry-over from other donors' samples.

The CDR3 nucleotides are TGTGCCAGCAGGGAATGGGGGCGCGAGACCCAGTACTTC. It codes for CASREWGRETQYF. The chain uses TRBV27 and TRBJ2-5; TRBD1 might be the D (6 bases). V lost 6 bases, J lost 5 bases, and 13 bases lay in between. The germline V gene encodes CDR1 MNHEY and CDR2 SMNVEV (reference sequence). The CDR3 consists of 13 residues.